This TCR beta chain came from a study of tumor and adjacent non-tumor tissue in lung cancer. Study information: There were around 11 adenocarcinoma, 2 squamous cell carcinoma and 1 small cell lung cancer cases. Patients were aged roughly 31 to 76, about 10 men and about five women, stage I to III. Broader study findings: Top 100 clones took a larger repertoire share in normal lung. Patients with more diverse tumor TCRs had worse survival.

The template was RNA from unsorted bulk tissue. This non-tumor lung sample came from over 3 cm beyond the tumor edge. The table lists this clonotype with a few counts. Its specificity is unknown. A read error may produce the germline difference seen at one junction end. TCRbeta libraries were built with three rounds of nested PCR, modified from ARM-PCR. TCRdb processed the multiplex PCR reads anew with MiXCR; each CDR3 protein has one entry. The sample includes some 100,000 distinct CDR3 sequences, over 55% seen only once; the top ten take roughly 18%. The CDR3 sequence is 16 residues long. From germline, CDR1 is SGHAT and CDR2 FQNNGV.

The chain carries TRBV11-2 and TRBJ2-7; 9 nucleotides align to TRBD1. This TCR was recovered from a young man with non-small cell lung cancer. The sample comprised distant non-tumor lung tissue. CDR3 amino acids: CASSVIMGQGVYEQYF. For the CDR3, the DNA is TGTGCCAGCAGCGTTATAATGGGACAGGGTGTCTACGAGCAATACTTC.